Below, 5 T cell receptor beta chains from the same sample are listed, as sequenced in a study of human T cells and chemical hapten exposure. MiXCR, run by TCRdb on the RACE reads, gives a single entry per CDR3 protein. The sample has 120,000 or so distinct CDR3 sequences, about 11% seen once. The time point denotes: patch test 3, about 24 weeks after DPC sensitization. The treatment was: therapeutic diphenylcyclopropenone sensitization with weekly scalp DPC. The specimen was whole blood, collected in connection with sensitization to the hapten diphenylcyclopropenone (DPC). The receptors stem from a woman between 50 and 59 years old with alopecia areata. Some clones in this sample may be carry-over from other donors' samples.

This clonotype has more than one count but fewer than ten. The chain uses TRBV5-1 and TRBJ2-1; TRBD2 agrees at 11 bases. CDR1 SGHRS and CDR2 YFSETQ come from the germline V gene. The CDR3 has 17 residues. With V trimmed by 1 base and J by 4 bases, 7 bases remained unmatched. The CDR3 reads CASSLNSGGASYNEQFF. The CDR3, as DNA: TGCGCCAGCAGCTTGAATAGCGGGGGGGCCTCGTACAATGAGCAGTTCTTC.

This chain links TRBV6-5 with TRBJ2-1; either TRBD1 or TRBD2 may fit D (5 bases each). Trimming shortened V by 2 bases and J by 3 bases, and 11 bases separated the two germline ends. Germline assignment: CDR1 MNHEY and CDR2 SVGAGI. The CDR3 consists of 15 residues. CDR3: CASSYGGPNYNEQFF. The CDR3 nucleotides read TGTGCCAGCAGTTACGGGGGACCTAACTACAATGAGCAGTTCTTC.

This clonotype is classed as medium-sized (0.01 to 0.1%). V gene TRBV7-9 combines with J gene TRBJ2-3; TRBD1 aligns across 8 bases. Germline trimming cut 3 bases from V and 5 bases from J; bases unmatched to any gene: 13. Germline-derived CDR1 and CDR2 are SEHNR and FQNEAQ (reference sequence). CDR3 length: 17 residues. The chain's CDR3 is CASSFPLSTGDGDTQYF. Here the CDR3 DNA reads TGTGCCAGCAGCTTTCCCCTCTCGACAGGGGACGGAGATACGCAGTATTTT.

The chain uses TRBV20-1 and TRBJ1-1; D is perhaps TRBD1 (5 bases). CDR3 length: 13 residues. Germline loops: CDR1 DFQATT, CDR2 SNEGSKA (reference sequence). The ends were cut back, 2 bases at V and 5 bases at J, with 12 bases in the middle. CDR3 loop: CSARTTGRTEAFF. The CDR3 DNA follows: TGCAGTGCTAGAACGACGGGACGGACTGAAGCTTTCTTT.

The chain links TRBV12-3 or TRBV12-4 to TRBJ2-1; D not certain. This CDR3 is 13 amino acids long. V was trimmed by 7 bases and J by 6 bases, leaving 13 bases between them. The CDR3 spells CASTPRALNEQFF. The CDR3 coding sequence is TGTGCCAGCACCCCCCGGGCCCTCAATGAGCAGTTCTTC.